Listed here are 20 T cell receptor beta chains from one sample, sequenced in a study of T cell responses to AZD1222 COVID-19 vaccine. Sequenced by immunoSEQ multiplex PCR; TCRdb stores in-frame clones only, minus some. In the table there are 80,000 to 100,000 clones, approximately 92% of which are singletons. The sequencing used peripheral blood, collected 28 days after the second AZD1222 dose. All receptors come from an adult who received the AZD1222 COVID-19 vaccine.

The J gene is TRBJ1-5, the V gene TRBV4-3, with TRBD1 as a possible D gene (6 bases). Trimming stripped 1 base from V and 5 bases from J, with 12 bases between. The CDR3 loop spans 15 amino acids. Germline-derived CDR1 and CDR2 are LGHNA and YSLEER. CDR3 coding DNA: TGCGCCAGCAGCCAAGGAGGGCCAGGGGATCAGCCCCAGCATTTT. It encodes CASSQGGPGDQPQHF.

Here the CDR3 DNA reads TGTGCCAGCGGATTGTCAGAAATCACCGGGGAGCTGTTTTTT. It translates to CASGLSEITGELFF. The rearrangement uses TRBV7-9 and TRBJ2-2; D gene uncertain. Germline V gene lookup returns CDR1 SEHNR and CDR2 FQNEAQ (reference sequence). The CDR3 contains 14 residues. V shed 8 bases and J shed 4 bases, with 14 bases lying between them.

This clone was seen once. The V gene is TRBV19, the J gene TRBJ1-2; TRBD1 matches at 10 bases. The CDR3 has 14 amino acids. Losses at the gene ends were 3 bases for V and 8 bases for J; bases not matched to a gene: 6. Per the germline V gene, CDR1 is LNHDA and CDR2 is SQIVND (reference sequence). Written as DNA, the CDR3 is TGTGCCAGTAGTATCCGAGACAGGGGGCTCGGCTACACCTTC. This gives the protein CASSIRDRGLGYTF.

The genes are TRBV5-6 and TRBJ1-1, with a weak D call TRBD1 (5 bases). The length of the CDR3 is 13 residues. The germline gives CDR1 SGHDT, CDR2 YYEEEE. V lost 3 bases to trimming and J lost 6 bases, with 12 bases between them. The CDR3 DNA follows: TGTGCCAGCAGCTATACAGGTTTCGCTGAAGCTTTCTTT. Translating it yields CASSYTGFAEAFF.

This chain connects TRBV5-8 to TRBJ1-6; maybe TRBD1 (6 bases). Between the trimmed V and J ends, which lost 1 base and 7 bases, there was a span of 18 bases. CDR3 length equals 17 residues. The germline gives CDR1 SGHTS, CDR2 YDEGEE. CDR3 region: CASSLYPGASPNSPLHF. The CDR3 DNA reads TGTGCCAGCAGCTTGTATCCAGGGGCAAGTCCCAATTCACCCCTCCACTTT.

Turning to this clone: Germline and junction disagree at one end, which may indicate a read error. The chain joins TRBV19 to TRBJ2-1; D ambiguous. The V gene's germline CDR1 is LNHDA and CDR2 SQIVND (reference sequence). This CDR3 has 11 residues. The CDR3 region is CASTSYNEQFF. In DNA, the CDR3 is TGTGCCAGTACGTCGTACAACGAGCAGTTCTTC.

The chain's CDR3 is CASSERGAYNEQFF. CDR3 nucleotides: TGCGCCAGCAGCGAGCGGGGGGCCTACAATGAGCAGTTCTTC. The chain is built from TRBV10-2 and TRBJ2-1; 9 bases align to TRBD2. V shed 6 bases and J 2 bases; nucleotides not matched to a gene: 2. The germline V gene has CDR1 WSHSY and CDR2 SAAADI. CDR3 length: 14 amino acids.

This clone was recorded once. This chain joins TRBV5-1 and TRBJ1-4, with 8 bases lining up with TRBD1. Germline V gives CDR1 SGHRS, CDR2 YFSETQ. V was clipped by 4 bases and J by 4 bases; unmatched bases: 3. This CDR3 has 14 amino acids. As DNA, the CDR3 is TGCGCCAGCAGCGTGACAGGGGTTAATGAAAAACTGTTTTTT. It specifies CASSVTGVNEKLFF.

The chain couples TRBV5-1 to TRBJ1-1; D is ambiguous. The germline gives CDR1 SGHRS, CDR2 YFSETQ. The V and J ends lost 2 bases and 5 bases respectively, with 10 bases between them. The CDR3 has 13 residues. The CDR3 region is CASSFQDGTEAFF. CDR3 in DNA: TGCGCCAGCAGCTTTCAGGACGGTACTGAAGCTTTCTTT. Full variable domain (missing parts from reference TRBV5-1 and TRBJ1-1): KAGVTQTPRYLIKTRGQQVTLSCSPISGHRSVSWYQQTPGQGLQFLFEYFSETQRNKGNFPGRFSGRQFSNSRSEMNVSTLELGDSALYLCASSFQDGTEAFFGQGTRLTVV.

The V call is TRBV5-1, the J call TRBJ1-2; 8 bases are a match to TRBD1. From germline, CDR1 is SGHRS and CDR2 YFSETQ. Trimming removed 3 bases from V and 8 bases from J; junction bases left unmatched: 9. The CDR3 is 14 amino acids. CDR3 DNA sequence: TGCGCCAGCAGCTGGCCCGACAGGGGAGGCGGCTACACCTTC. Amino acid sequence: CASSWPDRGGGYTF.

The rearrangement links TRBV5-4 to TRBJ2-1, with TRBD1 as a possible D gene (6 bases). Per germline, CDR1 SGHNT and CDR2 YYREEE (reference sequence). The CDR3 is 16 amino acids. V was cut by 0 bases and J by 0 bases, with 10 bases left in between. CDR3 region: CASSLEGGGSYNEQFF. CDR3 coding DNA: TGTGCCAGCAGCTTGGAAGGGGGTGGCTCCTACAATGAGCAGTTCTTC.

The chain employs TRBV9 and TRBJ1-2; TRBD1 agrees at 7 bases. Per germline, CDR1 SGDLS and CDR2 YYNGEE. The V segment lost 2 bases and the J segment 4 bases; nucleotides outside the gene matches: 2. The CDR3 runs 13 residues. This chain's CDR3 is CASSVGQSYGYTF. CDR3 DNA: TGTGCCAGCAGCGTGGGACAGAGCTATGGCTACACCTTC.

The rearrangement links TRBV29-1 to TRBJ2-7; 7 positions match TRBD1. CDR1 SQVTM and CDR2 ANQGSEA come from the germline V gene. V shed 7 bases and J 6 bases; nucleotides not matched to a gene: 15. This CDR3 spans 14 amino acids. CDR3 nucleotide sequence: TGCAGCGCGAAACCCAAAGCTCGGACAGGCGAGCAGTACTTC. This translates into CSAKPKARTGEQYF.

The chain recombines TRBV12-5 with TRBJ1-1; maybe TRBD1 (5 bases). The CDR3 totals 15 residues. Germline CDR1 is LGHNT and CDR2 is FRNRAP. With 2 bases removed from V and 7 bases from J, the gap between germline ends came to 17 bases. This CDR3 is CASGLSQVRKVEAFF. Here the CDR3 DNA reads TGTGCTAGTGGTTTGTCACAGGTGAGAAAGGTTGAAGCTTTCTTT.

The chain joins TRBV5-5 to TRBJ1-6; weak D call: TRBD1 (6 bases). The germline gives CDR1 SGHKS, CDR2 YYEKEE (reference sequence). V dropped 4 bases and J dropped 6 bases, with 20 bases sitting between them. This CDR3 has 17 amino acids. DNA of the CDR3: TGTGCCAGCAGCCAAAATTTTGAAACAGGGATTAATTCACCCCTCCACTTT. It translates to CASSQNFETGINSPLHF.

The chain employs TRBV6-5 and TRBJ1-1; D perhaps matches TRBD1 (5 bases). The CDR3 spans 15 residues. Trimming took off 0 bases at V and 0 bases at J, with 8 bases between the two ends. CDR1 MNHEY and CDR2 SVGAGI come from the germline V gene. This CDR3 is CASSYSTALNTEAFF. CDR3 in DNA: TGTGCCAGCAGTTACTCGACAGCCTTGAACACTGAAGCTTTCTTT.

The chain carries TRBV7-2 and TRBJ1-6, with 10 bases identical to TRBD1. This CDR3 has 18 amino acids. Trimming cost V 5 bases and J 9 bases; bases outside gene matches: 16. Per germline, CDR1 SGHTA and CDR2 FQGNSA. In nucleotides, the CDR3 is TGTGCCAGCAGCCCTAGGGACAGGGGAGAATATGAAGGTTCACCCCTCCACTTT. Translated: CASSPRDRGEYEGSPLHF.

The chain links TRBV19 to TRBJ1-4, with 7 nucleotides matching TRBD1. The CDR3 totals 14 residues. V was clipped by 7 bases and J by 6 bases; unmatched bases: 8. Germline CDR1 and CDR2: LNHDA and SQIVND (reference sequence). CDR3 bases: TGTGCCAGTAATCCGGGACAGAGCCATGAAAAACTGTTTTTT. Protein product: CASNPGQSHEKLFF.

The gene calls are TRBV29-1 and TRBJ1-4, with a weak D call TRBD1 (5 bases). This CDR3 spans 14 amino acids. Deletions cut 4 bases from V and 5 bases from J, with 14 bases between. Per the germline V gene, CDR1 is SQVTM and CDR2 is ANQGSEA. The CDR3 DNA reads TGCAGCGTTGTGGCCGACAGCCCCAATGAAAAACTGTTTTTT. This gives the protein CSVVADSPNEKLFF.

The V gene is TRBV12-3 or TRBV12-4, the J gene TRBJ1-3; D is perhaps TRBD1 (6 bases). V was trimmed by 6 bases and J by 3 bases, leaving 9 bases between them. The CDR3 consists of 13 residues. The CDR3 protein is CASRNRDGNTIYF. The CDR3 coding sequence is TGTGCCAGCAGAAACAGGGATGGAAACACCATATATTTT.